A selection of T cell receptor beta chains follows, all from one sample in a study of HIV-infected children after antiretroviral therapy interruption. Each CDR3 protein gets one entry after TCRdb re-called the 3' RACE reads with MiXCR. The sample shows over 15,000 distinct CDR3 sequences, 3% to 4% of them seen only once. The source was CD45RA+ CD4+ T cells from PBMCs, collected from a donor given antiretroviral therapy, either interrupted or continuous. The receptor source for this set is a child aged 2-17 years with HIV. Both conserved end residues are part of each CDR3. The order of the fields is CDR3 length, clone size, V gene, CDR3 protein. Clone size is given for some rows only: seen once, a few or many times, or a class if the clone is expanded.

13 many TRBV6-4 CASSVSLNTEAFF
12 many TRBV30 CAWSSRGQPQHF
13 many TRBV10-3 CAISGTYEGEQYF
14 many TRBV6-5 CASSRQGLLAPLHF
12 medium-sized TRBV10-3 CAISEGTHRAFF
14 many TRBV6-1 CASSVFEGSTEAFF
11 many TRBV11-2 CASSPWDTQYF
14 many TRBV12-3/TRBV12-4 CASSFQGGNTEAFF
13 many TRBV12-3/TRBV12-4 CASSLRADYEQYF
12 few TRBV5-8 CASSVPVYEQFF
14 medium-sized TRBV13 CASSLLAARNTIYF
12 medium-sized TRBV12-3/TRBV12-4 CASSLGNTEAFF
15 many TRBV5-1 CASSVDRTTRGTQYF
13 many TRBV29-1 CSVQGLGSYEQYF
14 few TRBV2 CASSSQTSGNTQYF
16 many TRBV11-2 CASRSGTGGINTEAFF
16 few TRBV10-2 CASSDARAESNEKLFF
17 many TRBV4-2 CASSQEETGGLGNTIYF
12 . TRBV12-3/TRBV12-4 CASSQVGNTQYF
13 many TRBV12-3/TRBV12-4 CASSPGGTGELFF
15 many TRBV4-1 CASISTETGYTEAFF
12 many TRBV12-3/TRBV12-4 CASGERVETQYF
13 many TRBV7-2 CASSLARDYEQYF
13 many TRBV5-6 CASSGGAGYEQYF
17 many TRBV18 CASSTISPLTINYGYTF
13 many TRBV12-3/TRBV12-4 CASRGLATYEQFF
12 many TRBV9 CASSVTYNEQFF
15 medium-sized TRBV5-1 CASSLVSGATYEQYF
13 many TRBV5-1 CASSLGQIDGYTF
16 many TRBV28 CASSLAGIGDTGELFF
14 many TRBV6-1 CASSSGRVNTEAFF
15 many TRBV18 CASSQVRGREETQYF
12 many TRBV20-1 CSALDRLDIQYF
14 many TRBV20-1 CSARDGSGANVLTF
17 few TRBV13 CASSPSFGGRPRVEQYF
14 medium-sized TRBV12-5 CASGLTIQAVEAFF
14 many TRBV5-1 CASSWGTGNNEQFF
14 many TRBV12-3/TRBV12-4 CASTPSGVNQPQHF
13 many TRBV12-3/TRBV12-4 CAIRPRGRWGAFF
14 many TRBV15 CATSRDRVRQPQHF
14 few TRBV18 CASSPTQGGTEAFF
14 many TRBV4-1 CASSPRHNNQAPLF
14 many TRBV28 CASSLAGNQETQYF